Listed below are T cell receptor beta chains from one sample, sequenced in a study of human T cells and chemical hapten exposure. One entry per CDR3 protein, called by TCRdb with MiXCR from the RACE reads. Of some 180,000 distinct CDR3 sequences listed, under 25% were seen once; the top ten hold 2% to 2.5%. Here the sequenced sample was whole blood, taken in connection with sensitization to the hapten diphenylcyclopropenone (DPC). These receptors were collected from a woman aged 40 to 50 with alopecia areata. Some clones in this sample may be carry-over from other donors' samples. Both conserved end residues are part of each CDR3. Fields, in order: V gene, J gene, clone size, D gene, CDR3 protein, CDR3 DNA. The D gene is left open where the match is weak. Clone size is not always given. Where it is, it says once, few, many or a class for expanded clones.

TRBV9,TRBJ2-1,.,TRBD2,CASSVSSGAGGQFF,TGTGCCAGCAGCGTCTCTAGCGGGGCGGGGGGGCAGTTCTTC
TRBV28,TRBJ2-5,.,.,CASTPTEFGQETQYF,TGTGCCAGCACCCCGACGGAGTTCGGGCAAGAGACCCAGTACTTC
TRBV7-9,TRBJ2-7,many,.,CASSLSQAYEQYF,TGTGCCAGCAGCTTATCCCAAGCCTACGAGCAGTACTTC
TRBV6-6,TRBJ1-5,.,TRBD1,CASSFTGEGQPQHF,TGTGCCAGCAGTTTTACAGGGGAAGGACAGCCCCAGCATTTT
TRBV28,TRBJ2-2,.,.,CASSLRVGWPGELFF,TGTGCCAGCAGTTTACGCGTCGGGTGGCCCGGGGAGCTGTTTTTT
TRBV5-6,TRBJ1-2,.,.,CAAPGSVDGYTF,TGTGCCGCCCCCGGATCCGTGGATGGCTACACCTTC
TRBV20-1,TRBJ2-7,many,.,CSASKTGHLSYEQYF,TGCAGTGCTAGTAAAACGGGACACCTTTCCTACGAGCAGTACTTC
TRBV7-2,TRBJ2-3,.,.,CASSFRGAPGDTQYF,TGTGCCAGCAGCTTCCGGGGGGCTCCAGGGGATACGCAGTATTTT
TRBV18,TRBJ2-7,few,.,CASSPTGENEQYF,TGTGCCAGCTCGCCGACCGGAGAGAACGAGCAGTACTTC
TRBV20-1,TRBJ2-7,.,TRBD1,CSARQGPYEQYF,TGCAGTGCTCGACAGGGGCCCTACGAGCAGTACTTC
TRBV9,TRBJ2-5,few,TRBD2,CASSAGLAGTQETQYF,TGTGCCAGCAGCGCCGGACTAGCGGGGACGCAAGAGACCCAGTACTTC
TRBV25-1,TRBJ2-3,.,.,CASSDTRGLAIDTQYF,TGTGCCAGCAGTGATACGAGGGGGCTAGCGATAGATACGCAGTATTTT
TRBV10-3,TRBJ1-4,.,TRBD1,CAIKGQTNEKLFF,TGTGCCATCAAGGGACAGACTAATGAAAAACTGTTTTTT
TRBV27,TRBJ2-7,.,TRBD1,CASRGDRGPYEQYF,TGTGCCAGCAGGGGGGACAGGGGGCCCTACGAGCAGTACTTC
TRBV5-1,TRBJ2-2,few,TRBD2,CASGFETGGIGELFF,TGCGCCAGCGGATTTGAAACGGGAGGTATCGGGGAGCTGTTTTTT
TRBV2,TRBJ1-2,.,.,CASSQGHNTNYGYTF,TGTGCCAGCTCCCAGGGACACAATACTAACTATGGCTACACCTTC
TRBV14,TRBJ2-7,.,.,CASSQETSLREQYF,TGTGCCAGCAGCCAAGAGACTAGTTTGAGGGAGCAGTACTTC
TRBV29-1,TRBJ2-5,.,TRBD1,CSVLIPQGMETQYF,TGCAGCGTTCTAATACCACAGGGGATGGAGACCCAGTACTTC
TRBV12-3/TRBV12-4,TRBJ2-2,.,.,CASSLANLWGTNTGELFF,TGTGCCAGCAGTTTAGCGAACCTCTGGGGCACGAACACCGGGGAGCTGTTTTTT
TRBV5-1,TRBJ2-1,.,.,CASSLSGRSPYEQFF,TGCGCCAGCAGCTTGAGTGGGAGGAGCCCCTATGAGCAGTTCTTC
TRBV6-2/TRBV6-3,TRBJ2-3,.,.,CASSSFRAPTDTQYF,TGTGCCAGCAGTTCCTTCCGCGCCCCCACAGATACGCAGTATTTT
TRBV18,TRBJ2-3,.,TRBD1,CASSLDRGADTQYF,TGTGCCAGCTCACTTGACAGGGGGGCAGATACGCAGTATTTT
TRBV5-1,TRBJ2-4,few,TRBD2,CASSLADREVNIQYF,TGCGCCAGCAGCTTGGCCGATCGGGAGGTAAACATTCAGTACTTC
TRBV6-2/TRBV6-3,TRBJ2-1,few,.,CASSYSRDQFF,TGTGCCAGCAGTTACTCGAGAGACCAGTTCTTC
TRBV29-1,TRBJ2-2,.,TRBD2,CSGGGPGELFF,TGCAGCGGCGGGGGTCCCGGGGAGCTGTTTTTT
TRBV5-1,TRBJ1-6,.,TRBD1,CASSLHQGADSPLHF,TGCGCCAGCAGCCTCCATCAGGGGGCGGATTCACCCCTCCACTTT
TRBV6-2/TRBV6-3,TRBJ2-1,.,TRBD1,CASSSPGDRGFNEQFF,TGTGCCAGCAGTTCTCCGGGGGACAGGGGATTCAATGAGCAGTTCTTC
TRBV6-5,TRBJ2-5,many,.,CASSSPRETQYF,TGTGCCAGCAGTTCCCCTAGAGAGACCCAGTACTTC
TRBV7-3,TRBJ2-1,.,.,CASSPRVGHGDEQFF,TGTGCCAGCAGCCCGAGAGTGGGACATGGCGATGAGCAGTTCTTC
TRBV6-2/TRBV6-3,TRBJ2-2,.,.,CASSPWLGGELFF,TGTGCCAGCAGTCCCTGGCTAGGCGGGGAGCTGTTTTTT
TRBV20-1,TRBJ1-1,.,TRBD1,CSASRTGGILNTEAFF,TGCAGTGCTAGTAGGACAGGGGGGATACTGAACACTGAAGCTTTCTTT
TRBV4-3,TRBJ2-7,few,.,CASSLFGGGGYEQYF,TGCGCCAGCAGCCTCTTCGGGGGAGGGGGCTACGAGCAGTACTTC
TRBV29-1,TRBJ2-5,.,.,CSVERGIETQYF,TGCAGCGTTGAACGCGGGATCGAGACCCAGTACTTC
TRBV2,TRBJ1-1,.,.,CASRPGSPWAFF,TGTGCCAGCAGGCCCGGGTCGCCGTGGGCTTTCTTT
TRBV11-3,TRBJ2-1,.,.,CASSRTGSLYNEQFF,TGTGCCAGCAGCCGTACAGGGTCTCTATACAATGAGCAGTTCTTC
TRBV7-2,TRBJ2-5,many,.,CASSLGEKETQYF,TGTGCCAGCAGCTTAGGGGAAAAAGAGACCCAGTACTTC
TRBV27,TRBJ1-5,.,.,CASSPISRGNQPQHF,TGTGCCAGCAGTCCCATATCTCGGGGCAATCAGCCCCAGCATTTT
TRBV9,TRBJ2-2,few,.,CASSLLGAATNTGELFF,TGTGCCAGCAGCCTCCTTGGGGCAGCCACTAACACCGGGGAGCTGTTTTTT
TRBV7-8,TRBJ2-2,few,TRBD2,CASSLGEGTGELFF,TGTGCCAGCAGCTTAGGGGAGGGTACCGGGGAGCTGTTTTTT
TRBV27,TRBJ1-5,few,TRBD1,CASSFNLRGGKHF,TGTGCCAGCAGTTTCAACCTCAGGGGGGGTAAGCATTTT
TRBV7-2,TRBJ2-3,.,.,CASSGSTDTQYF,TGTGCCAGCAGCGGGAGCACAGATACGCAGTATTTT
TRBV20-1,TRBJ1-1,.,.,CSARAPRGSYTEAFF,TGCAGTGCTAGAGCTCCCAGGGGTTCGTACACTGAAGCTTTCTTT
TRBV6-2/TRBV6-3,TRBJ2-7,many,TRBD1,CASSRDRGDEQYF,TGTGCCAGCAGCCGGGACAGGGGCGACGAGCAGTACTTC
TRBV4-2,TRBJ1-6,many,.,CASSQDHRNSPLHF,TGTGCCAGCAGCCAAGATCACAGAAATTCACCCCTCCACTTT
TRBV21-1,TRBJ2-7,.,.,CASTTKGAYEQYF,TGTGCCAGCACCACGAAAGGGGCCTACGAGCAGTACTTC
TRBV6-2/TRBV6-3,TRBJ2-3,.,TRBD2,CASSYAGLAGTDTQYF,TGTGCCAGCAGTTACGCTGGGCTAGCGGGCACAGATACGCAGTATTTT